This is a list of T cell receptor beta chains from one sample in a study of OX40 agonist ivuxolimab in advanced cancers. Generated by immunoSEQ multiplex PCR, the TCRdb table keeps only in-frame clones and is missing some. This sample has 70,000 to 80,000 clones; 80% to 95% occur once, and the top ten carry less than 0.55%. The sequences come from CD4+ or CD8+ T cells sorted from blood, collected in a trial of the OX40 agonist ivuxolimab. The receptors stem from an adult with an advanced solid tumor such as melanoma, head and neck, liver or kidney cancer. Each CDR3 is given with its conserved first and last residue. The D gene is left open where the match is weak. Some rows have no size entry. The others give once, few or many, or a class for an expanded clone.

CAWSEGHGYTF TGTGCCTGGAGTGAGGGACATGGCTACACCTTC - TRBJ1-2 - TRBV30
CATSIRQGYATNEKLFF TGTGCCACCAGCATTAGACAGGGGTACGCAACTAATGAAAAACTGTTTTTT once TRBJ1-4 TRBD1 TRBV15
CASSDRGPAGELFF TGCGCCAGCAGTGACAGGGGGCCGGCCGGGGAGCTGTTTTTT - TRBJ2-2 TRBD1 TRBV10-1
CASSLIAGGGSYEQYF TGTGCCAGCAGCTTAATAGCGGGAGGAGGGTCCTACGAGCAGTACTTC - TRBJ2-7 TRBD2 TRBV7-2
CASSKGLAGETQYF TGTGCCAGCAGCAAAGGACTAGCGGGAGAGACCCAGTACTTC few TRBJ2-5 TRBD2 TRBV7-8
CASSFAGSGTEAFF TGTGCCAGCAGCTTTGCAGGGTCGGGCACTGAAGCTTTCTTT - TRBJ1-1 - TRBV11-3
CASSLGVRETQYF TGTGCCAGCAGCTTGGGGGTCCGGGAGACCCAGTACTTC - TRBJ2-5 - TRBV7-2
CASSLGPRVAGSYTF TGTGCCAGCAGCTTGGGCCCCAGGGTTGCTGGTAGCTACACCTTC - TRBJ1-2 - TRBV5-5
CASSLDVLTNTEAFF TGTGCCAGCAGCTTGGATGTACTGACGAACACTGAAGCTTTCTTT few TRBJ1-1 - TRBV5-4
CASSTGPVSYNEQFF TGTGCCAGCAGTACGGGTCCCGTGTCCTACAATGAGCAGTTCTTC - TRBJ2-1 - TRBV6-4
CASSQDLGGSTYNEQFF TGCGCCAGCAGCCAAGATCTAGGCGGGAGCACCTACAATGAGCAGTTCTTC - TRBJ2-1 TRBD2 TRBV4-3
CASSPSGSMYEQYF TGTGCCAGCAGCCCTAGCGGGAGTATGTACGAGCAGTACTTC - TRBJ2-7 TRBD2 TRBV7-2
CASRDNSNQPQHF TGTGCCAGCAGAGATAATAGCAATCAGCCCCAGCATTTT - TRBJ1-5 - TRBV2
CASSLNWNTEAFF TGTGCCAGCAGCTTAAACTGGAACACTGAGGCTTTCTTT - TRBJ1-1 - TRBV13
CASSNSGRQTQYF TGCGCCAGCAGTAATTCGGGTCGCCAGACCCAGTACTTC once TRBJ2-5 - TRBV10-2
CASGLVLAGVSEQFF TGTGCTAGTGGTTTGGTACTAGCGGGAGTGAGTGAGCAGTTCTTC - TRBJ2-1 TRBD2 TRBV12-5
CASSLDSGSLNTEAFF TGTGCCAGCAGCTTAGATTCGGGGAGCTTGAACACTGAAGCTTTCTTT - TRBJ1-1 - TRBV11-3
CASSFRLVADTQYF TGTGCCAGCAGTTTTCGACTAGTCGCAGATACGCAGTATTTT - TRBJ2-3 - TRBV5-4
CASSLDQLAGPYNEQFF TGTGCCAGCAGCTTGGACCAACTAGCGGGCCCCTACAATGAGCAGTTCTTC - TRBJ2-1 TRBD2 TRBV5-4
CASTGDRSSYEQYF TGTGCCAGCACTGGGGACAGGAGCTCCTACGAGCAGTACTTC - TRBJ2-7 TRBD1 TRBV11-3
CASGDRGVNQPQHF TGTGCCAGCGGCGACAGGGGCGTCAATCAGCCCCAGCATTTT once TRBJ1-5 TRBD1 TRBV19
CASSVSGTPRQETQYF TGTGCCAGCAGCGTAAGTGGGACTCCCAGACAAGAGACCCAGTACTTC - TRBJ2-5 - TRBV9
CASSQQGDSGYTF TGTGCCAGCAGCCAACAGGGGGATTCGGGCTACACCTTC - TRBJ1-2 TRBD1 TRBV6-4
CASSQEPKNIQYF TGCGCCAGCAGCCAAGAACCCAAAAACATTCAGTACTTC - TRBJ2-4 - TRBV4-3
CASETGTSGITGELFF TGTGCTAGTGAAACCGGGACTAGCGGAATCACCGGGGAGCTGTTTTTT - TRBJ2-2 TRBD2 TRBV12-5
CASSLVGGNTEAFF TGCGCCAGCAGCTTGGTCGGGGGCAACACTGAAGCTTTCTTT - TRBJ1-1 - TRBV5-1
CASSVGMGDAPQHF TGTGCCAGCAGCGTAGGTATGGGGGATGCGCCCCAGCATTTT - TRBJ1-5 - TRBV9
CASSDSSTSYNEQFF TGCGCCAGCAGTGACAGTTCTACCTCCTACAATGAGCAGTTCTTC - TRBJ2-1 - TRBV10-1
CASSATSGSTDTPNF TGTGCCAGCAGCGCTACTAGCGGGAGCACAGATACGCCCAATTTT - TRBJ2-3 TRBD2 TRBV5-4
CASSPRDSSYEQYF TGCGCCAGCAGCCCCCGGGACAGCTCCTACGAGCAGTACTTC - TRBJ2-7 TRBD1 TRBV5-1
CASSLGLGYNEQFF TGCGCCAGCAGCTTGGGACTAGGTTACAATGAGCAGTTCTTC - TRBJ2-1 - TRBV5-1
CASSPGDAVSEQYF TGTGCCAGCAGCCCTGGGGACGCGGTCTCCGAGCAGTACTTC - TRBJ2-7 - TRBV7-9
CASSLDQSSYEQYF TGTGCCAGCAGCTTAGACCAAAGCTCCTACGAGCAGTACTTC - TRBJ2-7 - TRBV7-9
CASNPGSGRVNEQYF TGTGCCAGCAACCCGGGGAGCGGGAGGGTGAACGAGCAGTACTTC - TRBJ2-7 TRBD2 TRBV11-3
CASSLDIGQGSDEQYF TGTGCCAGCAGCTTAGATATTGGTCAGGGGTCGGACGAGCAGTACTTC - TRBJ2-7 - TRBV11-3
CASSQNRGTNYGYTF TGTGCCAGCAGCCAAAACAGAGGTACTAACTATGGCTACACCTTC - TRBJ1-2 - TRBV4-2
CASSQGNTGDQETQYF TGCGCCAGCAGCCAAGGAAATACAGGGGATCAAGAGACCCAGTACTTC - TRBJ2-5 TRBD1 TRBV4-1
CASVPSGSYEQYF TGTGCCAGCGTCCCCAGCGGCTCCTACGAGCAGTACTTC - TRBJ2-7 - TRBV28
CASSFLRGDQPQHF TGTGCCAGCAGCTTTCTGAGGGGCGATCAGCCCCAGCATTTT once TRBJ1-5 - TRBV7-2
CASSSWTGVRETQYF TGTGCCAGCAGCTCATGGACTGGGGTGAGGGAGACCCAGTACTTC once TRBJ2-5 - TRBV5-6
CSAARGESSGNTIYF TGCAGCGCTGCCAGGGGTGAAAGCTCTGGAAACACCATATATTTT - TRBJ1-3 - TRBV29-1